A single T cell receptor beta chain is shown here with its context. The trim removed 10 bases at V and 4 bases at J, leaving 6 bases unmatched. The CDR3 totals 12 residues. Germline V gene lookup returns CDR1 LNHDA and CDR2 SQIVND (reference sequence). The data belong to a study of blood T cell repertoires in COVID-19. Method: immunoSEQ multiplex PCR; TCRdb's copy keeps in-frame clones and lacks some. The sample includes about 220,000 clones, around 87% of them seen just once. The receptor was derived from a woman aged 45-65 years with COVID-19, enrolled during active disease. The sequenced sample consisted of peripheral blood. V is TRBV19 and J is TRBJ1-2; 7 nucleotides agree with TRBD1. CDR3 sequence reads: CATSRGTYGYTF. The CDR3 DNA is TGTGCCACCAGCAGGGGGACCTATGGCTACACCTTC.